These 7 T cell receptor beta chains came from one sample sequenced in a study of metastatic and nonmetastatic thyroid tumors (dated by TCRdb to the early 2020s). No patient had received any treatment before thyroid surgery. Libraries were constructed by PCR. Sequencing relied on an Illumina HiSeq 4000. TCRdb reworked the public reads: Q25 trimming with fastp, MiXCR clone assembly, productive beta chains retained. This sample gives about 34,000 clones in total; approximately 19% of them show up just once. The ten biggest clones cover around 6.6% of the sample. Sequencing used blood. These receptors were obtained from a female donor with papillary thyroid cancer or a benign thyroid nodule (not recorded which). Some clones in this sample may be carry-over from other donors' samples.

This clone was observed many times. This chain connects TRBV20-1 to TRBJ2-1; 8 bases map to TRBD2. Germline trimming cut 0 bases from V and 2 bases from J; bases unmatched to any gene: 6. The CDR3 has 16 amino acids. Germline V gene data show CDR1 as DFQATT and CDR2 as SNEGSKA (reference sequence). The CDR3 here is CSAREGKAGAYNEQFF. CDR3 coding DNA: TGCAGTGCTAGAGAGGGAAAAGCGGGAGCCTACAATGAGCAGTTCTTC.

V is TRBV7-6 and J is TRBJ2-7; 9 positions match TRBD2. CDR3 length: 14 residues. Losses at the gene ends were 5 bases for V and 4 bases for J; bases not matched to a gene: 6. From germline, CDR1 is SGHVS and CDR2 FNYEAQ. The CDR3 DNA reads as TGTGCCAGCAGCGCCGGGACTAGCCCTTACGAGCAGTACTTC. This encodes CASSAGTSPYEQYF.

This clone showed up many times. This sequence joins TRBV19 and TRBJ1-6; tentatively, D is TRBD1 (6 bases). Germline V gene lookup returns CDR1 LNHDA and CDR2 SQIVND (reference sequence). The CDR3 totals 15 residues. Trimming left V 5 bases short and J 8 bases short, with 16 bases between. The CDR3 is CASSSGQSGHSPLHF. The CDR3 DNA follows: TGTGCCAGTAGTTCAGGACAGTCTGGTCATTCACCCCTCCACTTT.

The V and J genes are TRBV12-3 or TRBV12-4 and TRBJ2-1; 7 bases agree with TRBD1. The CDR3 extends over 15 amino acids. V was pared by 3 bases and J by 6 bases, with 8 bases of the junction left unmatched. CDR3 amino acids: CASSFPGQVGNEQFF. The CDR3 nucleotides are TGTGCCAGCAGTTTTCCCGGACAGGTGGGCAATGAGCAGTTCTTC.

The chain has TRBV2 and TRBJ2-3, with TRBD1 identical over 9 bases. CDR3 length: 16 amino acids. Germline CDR1 and CDR2: SNHLY and FYNNEI. The junction had 12 bases not matched to a gene; V was cut back by 8 bases and J by 3 bases. The CDR3 region is CASRPGTGFRTDTQYF. The DNA for the CDR3 is TGTGCCAGCCGTCCCGGGACAGGGTTTCGGACAGATACGCAGTATTTT. The variable domain in full, with the rest retrieved from reference TRBV2 and TRBJ2-3, is EPEVTQTPSHQVTQMGQEVILRCVPISNHLYFYWYRQILGQKVEFLVSFYNNEISEKSEIFDDQFSVERPDGSNFTLKIRSTKLEDSAMYFCASRPGTGFRTDTQYFGPGTRLTVL.

The sample holds a few counts of this clone. CDR3 nucleotides: TGCAGTGCTAGAGATCTGACAGGGGAAAACTATGGCTACACCTTC. Translating it yields CSARDLTGENYGYTF. This rearrangement joins TRBV20-1 to TRBJ1-2; TRBD1 aligns across 8 bases. J gave up 2 bases and V 0 bases, and 5 bases lay outside the gene matches. This CDR3 contains 15 residues. The germline V gene has CDR1 DFQATT and CDR2 SNEGSKA (reference sequence).

This clone has at least ten counts. The V gene is TRBV3-1, the J gene TRBJ2-4; TRBD2 aligns across 10 bases. The V gene end was trimmed by 1 base and the J gene end by 12 bases; junction bases not matched to a gene: 6. The germline CDR1 and CDR2 sequences are LGHDT and YNNKEL (reference sequence). The CDR3 covers 14 residues. The CDR3 DNA reads as TGTGCCAGCAGCCAAGCTAGCGGGAGTGACACTCAGTACTTC. Translating gives CASSQASGSDTQYF. The full variable domain, rest sourced from reference TRBV3-1 and TRBJ2-4, is DTAVSQTPKYLVTQMGNDKSIKCEQNLGHDTMYWYKQDSKKFLKIMFSYNNKELIINETVPNRFSPKSPDKAHLNLHINSLELGDSAVYFCASSQASGSDTQYFGAGTRLSVL.